The entry that follows covers one T cell receptor (beta chain) sequence. The ends were cut back, 3 bases at V and 0 bases at J, with 5 bases in the middle. The CDR3 runs 13 residues. Germline V gene lookup returns CDR1 SGHAT and CDR2 FQNNGV. The repertoire was sequenced with immunoSEQ multiplex PCR; TCRdb's copy has only in-frame clones and lacks some. This sample has approximately 67,000 clones; approximately 81% occur once, and the top ten carry 21%. The data were obtained in a study of T cell responses to AZD1222 COVID-19 vaccine. The chain employs TRBV11-2 and TRBJ2-5, with D unclear. This specimen consisted of peripheral blood, obtained on day 0 of AZD1222 vaccination. This TCR derives from an adult in good health. The CDR3 region has the DNA TGTGCCAGCAGCTTTGAGTACCAAGAGACCCAGTACTTC. Encoded protein: CASSFEYQETQYF.